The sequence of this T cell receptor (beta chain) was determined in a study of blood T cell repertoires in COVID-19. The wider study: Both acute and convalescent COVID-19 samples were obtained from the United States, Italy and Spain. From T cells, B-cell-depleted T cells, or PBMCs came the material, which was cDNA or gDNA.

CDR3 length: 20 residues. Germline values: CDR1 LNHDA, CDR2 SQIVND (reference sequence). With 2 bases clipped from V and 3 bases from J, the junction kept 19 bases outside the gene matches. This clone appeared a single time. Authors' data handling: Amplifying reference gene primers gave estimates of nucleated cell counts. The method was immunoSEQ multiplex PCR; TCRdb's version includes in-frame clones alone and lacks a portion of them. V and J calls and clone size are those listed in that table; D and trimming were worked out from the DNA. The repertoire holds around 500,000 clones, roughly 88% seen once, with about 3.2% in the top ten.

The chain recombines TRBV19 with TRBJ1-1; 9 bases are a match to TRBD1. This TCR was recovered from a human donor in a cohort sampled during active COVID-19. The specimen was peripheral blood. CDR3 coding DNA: TGTGCCAGTAGTATAAGGGTTAGGGGACAGGGATGGTCGGGGTACACTGAAGCTTTCTTT. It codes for CASSIRVRGQGWSGYTEAFF.